Listed here are 7 T cell receptor beta chains from one sample, sequenced in a study of regulatory T cells in long-lasting Graves disease. According to the study, TCR beta libraries were built with iRepertoire HTBI primers and CDR3-region Arm-PCR. TCRdb used MiXCR to reprocess the multiplex PCR reads, holding one entry per CDR3 protein. The data contain about 470,000 distinct CDR3 sequences, 20% to 25% of them singletons. Time point defined: persistent/refractory GD, antithyroid drugs over 5 years with positive TRAb. The TCR library was made from RNA extracted from PBMCs. The source was peripheral blood mononuclear cells (PBMCs), collected when the disease was refractory, from a patient treated with antithyroid drugs. The receptors originated from a female donor with Graves disease.

This clonotype was counted at least ten times. The V call is TRBV15, the J call TRBJ2-7; TRBD2 might be the D (5 bases). The CDR3 covers 14 residues. The germline CDR1 and CDR2 sequences are LNHNV and YYDKDF (reference sequence). Trimming left V 5 bases short and J 12 bases short, with 23 bases between. This CDR3 is CATSAFKERVALYF. The DNA of the CDR3 is TGTGCCACCAGCGCGTTTAAGGAGAGGGTAGCATTGTACTTC.

This clonotype was detected many times. The J gene is TRBJ1-4, the V gene TRBV28; 10 bases are shared with TRBD1. Trimming at V came to 10 bases and at J to 5 bases, leaving 10 bases not matched to a gene. CDR1 and CDR2 (germline): MDHEN, SYDVKM. The length of the CDR3 is 15 residues. CDR3 in amino acids: CATLITGQGNEKLFF. CDR3 nucleotide sequence: TGTGCCACCTTGATCACGGGACAGGGGAATGAAAAACTGTTTTTT.

This clonotype was observed a few times. This chain connects TRBV7-9 to TRBJ2-7, with TRBD1 as a possible D gene (6 bases). CDR3 size: 18 residues. In germline, CDR1 is SEHNR, CDR2 FQNEAQ (reference sequence). V lost 4 bases and J 3 bases, leaving 25 bases between the germline ends. CDR3 residues: CASSSPNLQTGSGYEQYF. The CDR3 DNA reads as TGTGCCAGCAGCTCTCCAAACCTCCAAACAGGGTCCGGCTACGAGCAGTACTTC.

V usage is TRBV28 and J usage is TRBJ2-7, with TRBD2 matching 7 bases. The V gene's germline CDR1 is MDHEN and CDR2 SYDVKM. This CDR3 has 15 residues. Germline trimming cut 6 bases from V and 7 bases from J; bases unmatched to any gene: 15. As DNA, the CDR3 is TGTGCCAGCAGGCCCCTGGAGTGGGCCGGGGGGGAGCAGTACTTC. This codes for CASRPLEWAGGEQYF. Using reference TRBV28 and TRBJ2-7 for the parts outside the CDR3, the full variable domain is DVKVTQSSRYLVKRTGEKVFLECVQDMDHENMFWYRQDPGLGLRLIYFSYDVKMKEKGDIPEGYSVSREKKERFSLILESASTNQTSMYLCASRPLEWAGGEQYFGPGTRLTVT.

In this sample, this clonotype turned up many times. The chain combines TRBV7-8 with TRBJ1-2, with D possibly TRBD1 on 5 matching bases. This CDR3 is 14 amino acids long. Germline assignment: CDR1 SGHVS and CDR2 FQNEAQ. Trimming took off 4 bases at V and 4 bases at J, with 13 bases between the two ends. CDR3 coding DNA: TGTGCCAGCAGCTCACGGGACGGAGTCTATGGCTACACCTTC. Residues: CASSSRDGVYGYTF.

This clonotype occurred a few times. The CDR3 nucleotides read TGTGCCAGCGGCCCTTCGGAGGTAGTCGCTGAAGCTTTCTTT. Residues: CASGPSEVVAEAFF. The chain couples TRBV3-1 to TRBJ1-1; D unresolved. CDR1 is LGHDT and CDR2 is YNNKEL in the germline V gene (reference sequence). The CDR3 sequence is 14 residues long. Trimming took off 8 bases at V and 6 bases at J, with 19 bases between the two ends.

This clonotype was detected only a few times. This clone may be a read error of a much larger clone one base away. The V gene is TRBV27, the J gene TRBJ2-2; perhaps TRBD2 as D (6 bases). Germline V gives CDR1 MNHEY, CDR2 SMNVEV (reference sequence). CDR3 size: 15 residues. The CDR3 reads CASSLSGGNTGKLFF. DNA for the CDR3: TGTGCCAGCAGTTTATCGGGCGGGAACACCGGGAAGCTGTTTTTT.